This T cell receptor (beta chain) is from a study of T cells after yellow fever vaccination. The V and J ends lost 5 bases and 7 bases respectively, with 9 bases between them. The CDR3 is made up of 12 amino acids. The germline V gene has CDR1 KGHDR and CDR2 SFDVKD. In this sample, this clonotype turned up a few times. Via MiXCR, TCRdb re-called the 5' RACE reads, giving one row per CDR3 protein. Counted here are 450,000 to 600,000 distinct CDR3 sequences, approximately 13% occurring once; the ten biggest clones make up roughly an eighth. The sample was PBMCs, taken on the day of the yellow fever booster vaccination. The chain is built from TRBV24-1 and TRBJ2-3; TRBD2 might be the D (6 bases). The sequence was collected from a man aged 25-45 years who received the YFV17D yellow fever vaccine. CDR3 nucleotide sequence: TGTGCCACCAGTGGTGCGGGGAATACGCAGTATTTT. Encoded protein: CATSGAGNTQYF.